The sequence of this T cell receptor (beta chain) was determined in a study of blood T cell repertoires in COVID-19. Overall study: Both acute and convalescent COVID-19 samples were obtained from the United States, Italy and Spain. T cells, B-cell-depleted T cells, or PBMCs supplied cDNA or gDNA.

Germline-derived CDR1 and CDR2 are GTSNPN and SVGIG (reference sequence). This CDR3 is 12 amino acids long. Trimming removed 1 base at V and 7 bases at J, with 10 bases between. Original analysis: Scientists estimated how many nucleated cells there were by amplifying reference gene primers. Assay used: immunoSEQ multiplex PCR; TCRdb lists only in-frame clones, some missing. V and J calls and clone size are given by that table; D and trimming were obtained from the DNA. The data hold 110,000 or so clones, with more than 80% observed a single time. The specimen sequenced was peripheral blood. The V and J genes are TRBV30 and TRBJ1-2; no clear D gene. This clonotype was sampled from a woman in her 70s with acute or convalescent COVID-19. CDR3 in DNA: TGTGCCTGGAGTGCCTCGGCAGGTGGCTACACCTTC. It yields the protein CAWSASAGGYTF.